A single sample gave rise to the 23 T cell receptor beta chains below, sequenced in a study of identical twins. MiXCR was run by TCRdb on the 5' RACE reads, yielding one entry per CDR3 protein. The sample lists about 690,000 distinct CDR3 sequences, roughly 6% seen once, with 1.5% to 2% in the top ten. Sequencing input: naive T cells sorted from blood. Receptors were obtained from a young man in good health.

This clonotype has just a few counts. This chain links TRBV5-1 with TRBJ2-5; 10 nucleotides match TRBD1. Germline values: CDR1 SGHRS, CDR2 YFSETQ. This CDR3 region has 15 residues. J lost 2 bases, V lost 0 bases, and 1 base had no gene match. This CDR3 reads CASSLEDRGQETQYF. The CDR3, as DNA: TGCGCCAGCAGCTTGGAGGACAGGGGGCAAGAGACCCAGTACTTC.

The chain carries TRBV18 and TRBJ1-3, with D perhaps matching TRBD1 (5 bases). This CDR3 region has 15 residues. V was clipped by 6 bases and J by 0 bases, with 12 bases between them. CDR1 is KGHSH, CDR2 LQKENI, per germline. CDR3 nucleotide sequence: TGTGCCAGCTCTCCTACTGACAGCTCTGGAAACACCATATATTTT. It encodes CASSPTDSSGNTIYF.

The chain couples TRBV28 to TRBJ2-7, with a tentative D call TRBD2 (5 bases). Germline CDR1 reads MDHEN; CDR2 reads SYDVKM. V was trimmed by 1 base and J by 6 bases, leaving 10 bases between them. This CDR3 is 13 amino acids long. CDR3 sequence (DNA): TGTGCCAGCAGTTTATCACTAGGCAGCGAGCAGTACTTC. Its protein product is CASSLSLGSEQYF. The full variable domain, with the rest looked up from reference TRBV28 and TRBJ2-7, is DVKVTQSSRYLVKRTGEKVFLECVQDMDHENMFWYRQDPGLGLRLIYFSYDVKMKEKGDIPEGYSVSREKKERFSLILESASTNQTSMYLCASSLSLGSEQYFGPGTRLTVT.

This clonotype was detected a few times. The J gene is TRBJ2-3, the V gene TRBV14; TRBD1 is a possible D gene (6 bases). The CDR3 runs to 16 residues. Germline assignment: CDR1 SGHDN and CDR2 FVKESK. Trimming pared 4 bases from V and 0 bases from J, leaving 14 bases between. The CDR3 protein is CASSRTGHGSTDTQYF. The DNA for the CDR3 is TGTGCCAGCAGCCGAACGGGACACGGTAGCACAGATACGCAGTATTTT.

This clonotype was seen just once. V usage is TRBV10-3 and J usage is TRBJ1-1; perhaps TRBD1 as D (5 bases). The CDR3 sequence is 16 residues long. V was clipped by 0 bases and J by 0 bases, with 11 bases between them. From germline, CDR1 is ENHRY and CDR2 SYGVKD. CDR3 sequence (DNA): TGTGCCATCAGTGAGTCGACAGAGACCATGAACACTGAAGCTTTCTTT. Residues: CAISESTETMNTEAFF.

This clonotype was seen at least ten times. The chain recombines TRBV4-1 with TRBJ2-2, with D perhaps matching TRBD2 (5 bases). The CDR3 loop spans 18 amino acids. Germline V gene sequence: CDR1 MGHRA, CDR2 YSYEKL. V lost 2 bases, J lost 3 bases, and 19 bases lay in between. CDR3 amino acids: CASSQLGRSGLDTGELFF. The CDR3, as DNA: TGCGCCAGCAGCCAATTGGGTAGGAGCGGACTTGACACCGGGGAGCTGTTTTTT.

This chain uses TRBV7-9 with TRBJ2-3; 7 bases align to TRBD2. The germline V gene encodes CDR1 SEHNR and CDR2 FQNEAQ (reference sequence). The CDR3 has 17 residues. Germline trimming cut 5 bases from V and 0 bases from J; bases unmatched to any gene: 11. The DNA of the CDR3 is TGTGCCAGCAGCCACTCGGGAGGCGGAGATAGCACAGATACGCAGTATTTT. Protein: CASSHSGGGDSTDTQYF.

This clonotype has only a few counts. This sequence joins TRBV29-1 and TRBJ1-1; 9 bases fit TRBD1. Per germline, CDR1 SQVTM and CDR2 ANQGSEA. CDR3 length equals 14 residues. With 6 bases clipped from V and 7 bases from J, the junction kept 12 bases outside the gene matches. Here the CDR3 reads CSVDNHGQGSEAFF. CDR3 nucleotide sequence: TGCAGCGTAGACAACCACGGACAGGGGAGTGAAGCTTTCTTT.

The CDR3 nucleotides read TGTGGGGCTCGGACAGGCAAAAACTACGAGCAGTACTTC. Translation gives CGARTGKNYEQYF. The chain employs TRBV28 and TRBJ2-7; 7 bases are shared with TRBD1. Germline CDR1 reads MDHEN; CDR2 reads SYDVKM. The CDR3 contains 13 residues. Filled out from reference TRBV28 and TRBJ2-7, the complete variable domain reads DVKVTQSSRYLVKRTGEKVFLECVQDMDHENMFWYRQDPGLGLRLIYFSYDVKMKEKGDIPEGYSVSREKKERFSLILESASTNQTSMYLCGARTGKNYEQYFGPGTRLTVT.

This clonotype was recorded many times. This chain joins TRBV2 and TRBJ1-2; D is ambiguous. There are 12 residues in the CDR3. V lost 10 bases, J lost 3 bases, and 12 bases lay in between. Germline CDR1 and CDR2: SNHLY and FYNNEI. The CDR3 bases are TGTGCCAAGCAGGCAGGAGACTATGGCTACACCTTC. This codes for CAKQAGDYGYTF.

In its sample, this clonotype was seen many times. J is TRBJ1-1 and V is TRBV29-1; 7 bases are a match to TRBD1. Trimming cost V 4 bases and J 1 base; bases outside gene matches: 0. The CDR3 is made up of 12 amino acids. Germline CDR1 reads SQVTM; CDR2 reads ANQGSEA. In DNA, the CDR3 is TGCAGCGTTGGACAGGGGAACACTGAAGCTTTCTTT. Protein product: CSVGQGNTEAFF.

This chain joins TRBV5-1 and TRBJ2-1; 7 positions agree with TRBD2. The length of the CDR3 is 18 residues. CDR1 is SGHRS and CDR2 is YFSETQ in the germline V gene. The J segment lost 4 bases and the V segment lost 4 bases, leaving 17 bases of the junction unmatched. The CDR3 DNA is TGCGCCAGCAGCCCGACACAAGGGACTACCCTAAGATACAATGAGCAGTTCTTC. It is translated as CASSPTQGTTLRYNEQFF.

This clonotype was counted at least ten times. CDR3 amino acids: CASSLATGLPQHF. The DNA of the CDR3 is TGTGCCAGCAGTTTGGCGACTGGCCTGCCCCAGCATTTT. This sequence joins TRBV28 and TRBJ1-5; D is unresolved. This CDR3 region has 13 residues. Germline CDR1 reads MDHEN; CDR2 reads SYDVKM. V was clipped by 3 bases and J by 9 bases, with 12 bases between them.

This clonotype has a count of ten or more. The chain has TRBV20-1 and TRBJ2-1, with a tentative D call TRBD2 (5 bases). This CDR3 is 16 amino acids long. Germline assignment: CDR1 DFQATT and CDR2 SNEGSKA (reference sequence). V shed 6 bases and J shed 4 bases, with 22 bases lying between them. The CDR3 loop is CSASIPGGLEYNEQFF. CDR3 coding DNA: TGCAGTGCCTCAATTCCCGGCGGGTTGGAATACAATGAGCAGTTCTTC.

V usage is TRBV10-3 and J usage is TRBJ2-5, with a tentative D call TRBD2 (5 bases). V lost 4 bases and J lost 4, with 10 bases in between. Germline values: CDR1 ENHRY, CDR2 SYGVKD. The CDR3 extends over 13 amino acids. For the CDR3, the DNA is TGTGCCATCAGTGGAGGACGGGGAGAGACCCAGTACTTC. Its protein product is CAISGGRGETQYF.

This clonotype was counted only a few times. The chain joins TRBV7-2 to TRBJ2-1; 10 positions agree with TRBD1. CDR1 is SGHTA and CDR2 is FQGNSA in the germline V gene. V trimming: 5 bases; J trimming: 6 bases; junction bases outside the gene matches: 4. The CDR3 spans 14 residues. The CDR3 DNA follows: TGTGCCAGCAGCAAGACAGGGGGCCTCAATGAGCAGTTCTTC. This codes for CASSKTGGLNEQFF.

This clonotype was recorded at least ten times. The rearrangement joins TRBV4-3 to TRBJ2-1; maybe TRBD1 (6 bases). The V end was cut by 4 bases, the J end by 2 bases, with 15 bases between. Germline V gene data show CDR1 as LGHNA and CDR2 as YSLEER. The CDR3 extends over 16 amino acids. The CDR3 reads CASSLERQDPYNEQFF. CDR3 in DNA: TGCGCCAGCAGCCTAGAAAGACAGGACCCCTACAATGAGCAGTTCTTC.

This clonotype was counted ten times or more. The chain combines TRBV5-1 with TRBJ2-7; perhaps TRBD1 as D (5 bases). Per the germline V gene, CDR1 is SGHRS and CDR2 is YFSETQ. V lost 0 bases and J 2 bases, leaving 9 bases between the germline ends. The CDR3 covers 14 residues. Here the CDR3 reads CASSLGDSPYEQYF. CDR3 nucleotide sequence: TGCGCCAGCAGCTTGGGAGACAGTCCCTACGAGCAGTACTTC. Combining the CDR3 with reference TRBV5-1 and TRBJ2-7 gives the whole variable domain KAGVTQTPRYLIKTRGQQVTLSCSPISGHRSVSWYQQTPGQGLQFLFEYFSETQRNKGNFPGRFSGRQFSNSRSEMNVSTLELGDSALYLCASSLGDSPYEQYFGPGTRLTVT.

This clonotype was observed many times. The CDR3: CASSGYWGNEQFF. The DNA of the CDR3 is TGTGCCAGCAGCGGTTACTGGGGCAATGAGCAGTTCTTC. This chain links TRBV7-9 with TRBJ2-1; D gene unclear. The CDR3 spans 13 residues. V lost 5 bases and J lost 6, with 11 bases in between. Germline CDR1 and CDR2: SEHNR and FQNEAQ (reference sequence).

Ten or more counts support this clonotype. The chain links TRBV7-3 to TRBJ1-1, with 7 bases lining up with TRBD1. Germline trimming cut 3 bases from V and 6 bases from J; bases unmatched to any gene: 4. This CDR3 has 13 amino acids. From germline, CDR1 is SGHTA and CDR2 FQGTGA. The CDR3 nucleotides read TGTGCCAGCAGCTTTACGACAGGGTCTGAAGCTTTCTTT. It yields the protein CASSFTTGSEAFF.

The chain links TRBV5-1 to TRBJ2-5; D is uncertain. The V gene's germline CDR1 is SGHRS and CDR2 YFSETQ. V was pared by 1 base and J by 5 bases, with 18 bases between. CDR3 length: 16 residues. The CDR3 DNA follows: TGCGCCAGCAGCTTGTCCGCGGCCCTCATGGGGGAGACCCAGTACTTC. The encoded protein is CASSLSAALMGETQYF.

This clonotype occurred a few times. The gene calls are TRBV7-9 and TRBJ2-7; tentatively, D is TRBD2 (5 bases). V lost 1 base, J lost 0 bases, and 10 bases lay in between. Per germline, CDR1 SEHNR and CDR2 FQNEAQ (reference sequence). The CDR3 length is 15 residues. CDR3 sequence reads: CASSLGVASSYEQYV. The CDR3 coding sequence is TGTGCCAGCAGCTTAGGTGTAGCGTCCTCCTACGAGCAGTACGTC.

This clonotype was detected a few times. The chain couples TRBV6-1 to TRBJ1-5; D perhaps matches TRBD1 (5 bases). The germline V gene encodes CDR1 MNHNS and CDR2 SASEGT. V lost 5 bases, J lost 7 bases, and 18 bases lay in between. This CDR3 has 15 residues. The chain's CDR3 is CASSPRGEGEQPQHF. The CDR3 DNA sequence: TGTGCCAGCAGTCCCCGGGGGGAGGGCGAACAGCCCCAGCATTTT.